This is a list of T cell receptor beta chains from one sample in a study of T cell changes during pregnancy in multiple sclerosis. The protocol was immunoSEQ multiplex PCR, while the TCRdb copy is restricted to in-frame clones and leaves out a portion. The sample records about 67,000 clones, roughly 90% being singletons. This sample comprised peripheral blood, obtained in the first trimester of pregnancy. The source is a female donor in good health, enrolled as a control in a pregnancy study. Both conserved end residues are trimmed from each CDR3.

v_gene: TRBV28; j_gene: TRBJ2-5; CDR3aa: ASSFGRHRGEETQY
v_gene: TRBV29-1; j_gene: TRBJ2-5; CDR3aa: SVPPPTGQETQY
v_gene: TRBV7-2; j_gene: TRBJ2-3; CDR3aa: ASSLRGWGTRGDTQY
v_gene: TRBV4-1; j_gene: TRBJ1-1; CDR3aa: ASSHPGGTEAF
v_gene: TRBV5-1; j_gene: TRBJ2-2; CDR3aa: ASSSLGQGNTGELF
v_gene: TRBV28; j_gene: TRBJ2-3; CDR3aa: ASSLWGREADTQY
v_gene: TRBV2; j_gene: TRBJ2-1; CDR3aa: ASSVLTSGSNEQF
v_gene: TRBV7-8; j_gene: TRBJ2-7; CDR3aa: ASSLIQGAIEQY
v_gene: TRBV19; j_gene: TRBJ2-3; CDR3aa: ASRAPAGDTQY
v_gene: TRBV10-2; j_gene: TRBJ2-7; CDR3aa: ASSEYRETSRREQY
v_gene: TRBV4-1; j_gene: TRBJ2-1; CDR3aa: ASSLQSYNEQF
v_gene: TRBV28; j_gene: TRBJ2-7; CDR3aa: ASSLGTSVTYEQY
v_gene: TRBV19; j_gene: TRBJ1-1; CDR3aa: ASGTGGTEAF
v_gene: TRBV2; j_gene: TRBJ1-4; CDR3aa: ASSDGQTEKLF
v_gene: TRBV11-2; j_gene: TRBJ2-7; CDR3aa: ASSLDGYEQY
v_gene: TRBV6-4; j_gene: TRBJ2-7; CDR3aa: ASIGRTLSEQY
v_gene: TRBV4-1; j_gene: TRBJ2-3; CDR3aa: ASSQDRASGSTDTQY
v_gene: TRBV7-2; j_gene: TRBJ2-3; CDR3aa: ASSPSSGRNTQY
v_gene: TRBV5-1; j_gene: TRBJ2-2; CDR3aa: ASSRDTGELF
v_gene: TRBV20-1; j_gene: TRBJ2-7; CDR3aa: SAHNRVEQY
v_gene: TRBV10-3; j_gene: TRBJ2-1; CDR3aa: AISEFDEQF
v_gene: TRBV20-1; j_gene: TRBJ1-1; CDR3aa: SAPENTEAF
v_gene: TRBV2; j_gene: TRBJ2-5; CDR3aa: ASRQGPGETQY
v_gene: TRBV4-1; j_gene: TRBJ2-1; CDR3aa: ASSQGTSAPHNDEQF
v_gene: TRBV2; j_gene: TRBJ2-1; CDR3aa: ASRDGTTTNEQF
v_gene: TRBV19; j_gene: TRBJ2-5; CDR3aa: ASSRFPSGTYETQY
v_gene: TRBV19; j_gene: TRBJ1-2; CDR3aa: ASSINFPGEGGYGYT
v_gene: TRBV6-5; j_gene: TRBJ1-5; CDR3aa: ASSTGGNQPQH
v_gene: TRBV4-1; j_gene: TRBJ2-1; CDR3aa: ASSYTSPRGNEQF
v_gene: TRBV5-4; j_gene: TRBJ2-7; CDR3aa: ASSTRGSPTYEQY
v_gene: TRBV28; j_gene: TRBJ2-7; CDR3aa: ASSFGGESSYEQY
v_gene: TRBV6-1; j_gene: TRBJ2-5; CDR3aa: ASSPLAVQETQY
v_gene: TRBV11-3; j_gene: TRBJ2-1; CDR3aa: ASSSATYNEQF
v_gene: TRBV28; j_gene: TRBJ2-1; CDR3aa: ASGTSYNEQF
v_gene: TRBV25-1; j_gene: TRBJ1-4; CDR3aa: ASSEYRPGTGSEKLF
v_gene: TRBV11-2; j_gene: TRBJ2-7; CDR3aa: ASSLAGTGIYEQY
v_gene: TRBV5-1; j_gene: TRBJ2-5; CDR3aa: ASSFQGGSETQY
v_gene: TRBV5-4; j_gene: TRBJ2-7; CDR3aa: ASSLRPTTGDEQY
v_gene: TRBV28; j_gene: TRBJ1-2; CDR3aa: ASSSRTGTIGYT
v_gene: TRBV29-1; j_gene: TRBJ1-1; CDR3aa: SVDRGRNTEAF
v_gene: TRBV19; j_gene: TRBJ1-4; CDR3aa: ASSPRGTGDEKLF